The 29 T cell receptor beta chains reported below all come from one sample, sequenced in a study of blood T cell repertoires in COVID-19. Sequencing was performed with immunoSEQ multiplex PCR; in TCRdb, only in-frame clones are kept and a portion is missing. The profile shows about 59,000 clones, less than 90% of them singletons. Sequencing was done on a sample of peripheral blood. These receptors were collected from a man at least 80 years old in a cohort sampled during active COVID-19.

The chain couples TRBV7-8 to TRBJ1-2; D is uncertain. The CDR3 has 15 residues. The V end lost 0 bases, the J end lost 4 bases, and 12 bases lay between the germline ends. The V gene's germline CDR1 is SGHVS and CDR2 FQNEAQ. CDR3 coding DNA: TGTGCCAGCAGCTTAGCGTCGGAAGCGGGCTATGGCTACACCTTC. It yields the protein CASSLASEAGYGYTF. Combining the CDR3 with reference TRBV7-8 and TRBJ1-2 gives the whole variable domain GAGVSQSPRYKVAKRGQDVALRCDPISGHVSLFWYQQALGQGPEFLTYFQNEAQLDKSGLPSDRFFAERPEGSVSTLKIQRTQQEDSAVYLCASSLASEAGYGYTFGSGTRLTVV.

The chain is built from TRBV4-3 and TRBJ1-5; 11 bases map to TRBD1. J was trimmed by 4 bases and V by 2 bases; bases with no gene match: 7. This CDR3 region has 17 residues. Germline CDR1 is LGHNA and CDR2 is YSLEER. The chain's CDR3 is CASSQTSGTGGNQPQHF. The CDR3 nucleotides are TGCGCCAGCAGCCAAACGTCCGGGACAGGGGGTAATCAGCCCCAGCATTTT.

The CDR3 DNA follows: TGTGCCAGCAGTGTTTTCCCCGGGACAGGGAGGTACAATGAGCAGTTCTTC. Translating gives CASSVFPGTGRYNEQFF. The genes are TRBV6-1 and TRBJ2-1; the match to TRBD1 covers 9 bases. The germline V gene encodes CDR1 MNHNS and CDR2 SASEGT. This CDR3 spans 17 amino acids. V was clipped by 4 bases and J by 4 bases; unmatched bases: 11.

The J gene is TRBJ1-2, the V gene TRBV10-3, with 8 bases fitting TRBD1. V was pared by 8 bases and J by 5 bases, with 7 bases of the junction left unmatched. The germline gives CDR1 ENHRY, CDR2 SYGVKD. This CDR3 has 13 amino acids. CDR3 bases: TGTGCCATCGGACAGGGAGGGACTTATGGCTACACCTTC. It yields the protein CAIGQGGTYGYTF.

The chain carries TRBV6-4 and TRBJ2-2; no firm D call. The V end was cut by 4 bases, the J end by 3 bases, with 6 bases between. Germline lookup yields CDR1 MRHNA and CDR2 SNTAGT. The CDR3 loop spans 13 amino acids. CDR3 sequence (DNA): TGTGCCAGCAGTGTTCAGGACACCGGGGAGCTGTTTTTT. Its protein product is CASSVQDTGELFF.

The genes are TRBV3-1 (or the pseudogene TRBV3-2) and TRBJ1-2; D remains unclear. Germline CDR1 reads LGHDT; CDR2 reads YNNKEL (reference sequence). Trimming removed 0 bases at V and 4 bases at J, with 6 bases between. CDR3 length equals 13 residues. The CDR3 nucleotides are TGTGCCAGCAGCCAAGACCGTTTCTATGGCTACACCTTC. Translating gives CASSQDRFYGYTF.

This clone was counted only a few times. The V and J genes are TRBV7-2 and TRBJ1-6; 8 bases align to TRBD1. This CDR3 has 15 amino acids. J lost 7 bases, V lost 1 base, and 3 bases had no gene match. The germline V gene has CDR1 SGHTA and CDR2 FQGNSA. This chain's CDR3 is CASSLGTGRNSPLHF. The CDR3 DNA reads as TGTGCCAGCAGCTTAGGGACAGGGCGGAATTCACCCCTCCACTTT. Filled out from reference TRBV7-2 and TRBJ1-6, the complete variable domain reads GAGVSQSPSNKVTEKGKDVELRCDPISGHTALYWYRQSLGQGLEFLIYFQGNSAPDKSGLPSDRFSAERTGGSVSTLTIQRTQQEDSAVYLCASSLGTGRNSPLHFGNGTRLTVT.

The chain has TRBV11-1 and TRBJ2-7, with D possibly matching TRBD1 (6 bases). V dropped 6 bases and J dropped 0 bases, with 15 bases sitting between them. CDR3 length: 15 residues. Germline V gives CDR1 SGHAT, CDR2 FQDESV (reference sequence). The CDR3 nucleotides read TGTGCCAGCAGGCTAATGGGGGCAAGCTCCTACGAGCAGTACTTC. Its translation: CASRLMGASSYEQYF.

This rearrangement joins TRBV12-3 or TRBV12-4 to TRBJ2-5; tentatively, D is TRBD2 (5 bases). This CDR3 has 13 residues. The ends were cut back, 3 bases at V and 4 bases at J, with 9 bases in the middle. CDR3 DNA: TGTGCCAGCAGTTTGAGGGCCCCAGAGACCCAGTACTTC. It yields the protein CASSLRAPETQYF.

The chain employs TRBV4-2 and TRBJ1-5, with 8 nucleotides matching TRBD1. The junction had 11 bases not matched to a gene; V was cut back by 0 bases and J by 4 bases. CDR1 is LGHNA, CDR2 YNFKEQ, per germline. The CDR3 runs 18 residues. The CDR3 DNA reads TGTGCCAGCAGCCAAGAGGTCGTACAGGGGGGCGTTAATCAGCCCCAGCATTTT. It specifies CASSQEVVQGGVNQPQHF.

This chain uses TRBV7-2 with TRBJ2-7; tentative D call: TRBD2 (6 bases). The CDR3 is 14 residues long. Between the trimmed V and J ends, which lost 1 base and 0 bases, there was a span of 7 bases. In germline, CDR1 is SGHTA, CDR2 FQGNSA. The CDR3 loop is CASSLEGLSYEQYF. In DNA, the CDR3 is TGTGCCAGCAGCTTAGAGGGACTCTCCTACGAGCAGTACTTC. Full variable domain (missing parts from reference TRBV7-2 and TRBJ2-7): GAGVSQSPSNKVTEKGKDVELRCDPISGHTALYWYRQSLGQGLEFLIYFQGNSAPDKSGLPSDRFSAERTGGSVSTLTIQRTQQEDSAVYLCASSLEGLSYEQYFGPGTRLTVT.

The chain combines TRBV18 with TRBJ2-7, with D perhaps TRBD1 (5 bases). Per germline, CDR1 KGHSH and CDR2 LQKENI. This CDR3 has 14 amino acids. With 3 bases removed from V and 2 bases from J, the gap between germline ends came to 11 bases. In DNA form, the CDR3 reads TGTGCCAGCTCACCGCGACAGAATACCTACGAGCAGTACTTC. Its protein product is CASSPRQNTYEQYF.

J is TRBJ2-5 and V is TRBV11-2; a weak D match, TRBD1 (5 bases). The germline CDR1 and CDR2 sequences are SGHAT and FQNNGV. CDR3 size: 15 residues. V lost 3 bases and J lost 1, with 12 bases in between. The CDR3 loop is CASSFLSGSQETQYF. DNA for the CDR3: TGTGCCAGCAGCTTCCTTTCAGGGTCCCAAGAGACCCAGTACTTC.

The V and J genes are TRBV6-2 or TRBV6-3 and TRBJ2-1; the match to TRBD2 covers 10 bases. Trimming at V came to 8 bases and at J to 2 bases, leaving 6 bases not matched to a gene. Germline CDR1 is MNHEY and CDR2 is SVGEGT. The CDR3 loop spans 15 amino acids. CDR3 in amino acids: CASCPSGGAYNEQFF. DNA of the CDR3: TGTGCCAGCTGCCCCAGCGGGGGGGCCTACAATGAGCAGTTCTTC.

This sequence joins TRBV11-2 and TRBJ1-2, with D possibly matching TRBD1 (6 bases). The CDR3 covers 14 residues. Trimming stripped 5 bases from V and 4 bases from J, with 14 bases between. From germline, CDR1 is SGHAT and CDR2 FQNNGV. Here the CDR3 reads CASSAQQGGYGYTF. The CDR3 DNA follows: TGTGCCAGCAGCGCCCAACAGGGCGGCTATGGCTACACCTTC.

The J gene is TRBJ2-7, the V gene TRBV3-1 (or the pseudogene TRBV3-2); 10 bases match TRBD2. CDR1 and CDR2 (germline): LGHDT, YNNKEL (reference sequence). V dropped 4 bases and J dropped 6; count of bases not matched to a gene: 15. The CDR3 is 17 amino acids. The CDR3 sequence: CASSPQNLAGGLGEQYF. The CDR3, as DNA: TGTGCCAGCAGCCCCCAAAACTTAGCGGGAGGTCTAGGCGAGCAGTACTTC.

The chain has TRBV6-2 or TRBV6-3 and TRBJ2-4, with 7 bases that match TRBD2. The CDR3 totals 19 residues. The V gene's germline CDR1 is MNHEY and CDR2 SVGEGT. Unmatched junction bases numbered 16, after V lost 4 bases and J lost 1 base. In DNA, the CDR3 is TGTGCCAGCAGTTTCTCTAGCGGACTACCCTCATCGGCCAAAAACATTCAGTACTTC. Encoded protein: CASSFSSGLPSSAKNIQYF.

V usage is TRBV2 and J usage is TRBJ2-1; 9 bases line up with TRBD2. The germline CDR1 and CDR2 sequences are SNHLY and FYNNEI. This CDR3 is built from 15 residues. V lost 4 bases to trimming and J lost 5 bases; unmatched junction nucleotides: 6. CDR3 DNA sequence: TGTGCCAGCAGTGCCTGGCTAGCGGGGAACAATGAGCAGTTCTTC. Its protein product is CASSAWLAGNNEQFF.

The chain couples TRBV19 to TRBJ1-4; no definite D call. This CDR3 region has 14 residues. Trimming left V 5 bases short and J 0 bases short, with 7 bases between. Germline V gene sequence: CDR1 LNHDA, CDR2 SQIVND (reference sequence). The CDR3 is CASSWAATNEKLFF. The CDR3 DNA is TGTGCCAGTAGTTGGGCAGCAACTAATGAAAAACTGTTTTTT.

This clone was detected only a few times. The J gene is TRBJ1-4, the V gene TRBV25-1; D may be TRBD1 (5 bases). With 1 base removed from V and 3 bases from J, the gap between germline ends came to 18 bases. Per the germline V gene, CDR1 is MGHDK and CDR2 is SYGVNS. The CDR3 sequence is 18 residues long. DNA of the CDR3: TGTGCCAGCAGTGAATTCGGAAGGGGAATAGGGTCTAATGAAAAACTGTTTTTT. Translating gives CASSEFGRGIGSNEKLFF.

This chain connects TRBV5-6 to TRBJ2-3, with TRBD2 matching over 13 bases. Losses at the gene ends were 4 bases for V and 4 bases for J; bases not matched to a gene: 6. Germline CDR1 reads SGHDT; CDR2 reads YYEEEE. CDR3 length: 16 amino acids. The DNA of the CDR3 is TGTGCCAGCAGCCGACTAGCGGGGGGAGTTCCAGATACGCAGTATTTT. Translation: CASSRLAGGVPDTQYF.

This chain links TRBV19 with TRBJ2-1; 8 positions match TRBD1. Per the germline V gene, CDR1 is LNHDA and CDR2 is SQIVND (reference sequence). This CDR3 is built from 16 residues. After removal of 5 bases from V and 5 bases from J, the junction contained 11 bases not matched to a gene. The DNA for the CDR3 is TGTGCCAGTAGTGGACAGGGTTTGGGAGCTCACAATGAGCAGTTCTTC. Protein sequence: CASSGQGLGAHNEQFF. The variable domain in full, completed from reference TRBV19 and TRBJ2-1, reads DGGITQSPKYLFRKEGQNVTLSCEQNLNHDAMYWYRQDPGQGLRLIYYSQIVNDFQKGDIAEGYSVSREKKESFPLTVTSAQKNPTAFYLCASSGQGLGAHNEQFFGPGTRLTVL.

CDR3 region: CASSPGDTSYGYTF. The CDR3 nucleotides are TGTGCCAGCTCACCCGGGGACACCAGCTATGGCTACACCTTC. The chain uses TRBV18 and TRBJ1-2, with D tentatively TRBD1 (6 bases). Trimming took 3 bases from V and 4 from J, leaving 12 bases between them. There are 14 residues in the CDR3. Per germline, CDR1 KGHSH and CDR2 LQKENI.

The chain carries TRBV6-5 and TRBJ1-6, with 10 bases lining up with TRBD1. The CDR3 consists of 14 residues. The trim removed 0 bases at V and 13 bases at J, leaving 3 bases unmatched. Germline V gene data show CDR1 as MNHEY and CDR2 as SVGAGI. The CDR3 DNA is TGTGCCAGCAGTTACTCAGGACAGGGGGGTCCCCTCCACTTT. Its translation: CASSYSGQGGPLHF.

This chain joins TRBV18 and TRBJ1-5; no firm D call. Germline values: CDR1 KGHSH, CDR2 LQKENI. The V end lost 4 bases, the J end lost 6 bases, and 16 bases lay between the germline ends. This CDR3 has 15 amino acids. The CDR3 sequence: CASSLDAGSVQPQHF. The CDR3 nucleotides are TGTGCCAGCTCACTGGACGCGGGATCGGTTCAGCCCCAGCATTTT.

The chain couples TRBV5-8 to TRBJ2-7; D might be TRBD2 (5 bases). Germline-derived CDR1 and CDR2 are SGHTS and YDEGEE. The CDR3 spans 15 residues. V gave up 0 bases and J gave up 0 bases, with 10 bases separating them. The CDR3 loop reads CASSLDLADSYEQYF. Here the CDR3 DNA reads TGTGCCAGCAGCTTGGATCTAGCAGACTCCTACGAGCAGTACTTC.

This sequence joins TRBV18 and TRBJ1-1; D might be TRBD1 (6 bases). Trimming took off 3 bases at V and 3 bases at J, with 20 bases between the two ends. The CDR3 is 17 residues long. Germline V gene data show CDR1 as KGHSH and CDR2 as LQKENI. The CDR3 loop reads CASSPRQGNWGDTEAFF. CDR3 sequence (DNA): TGTGCCAGCTCACCGAGGCAGGGGAACTGGGGTGACACTGAAGCTTTCTTT. The full variable domain, in which reference TRBV18 and TRBJ1-1 provide the parts outside the CDR3, is NAGVMQNPRHLVRRRGQEARLRCSPMKGHSHVYWYRQLPEEGLKFMVYLQKENIIDESGMPKERFSAEFPKEGPSILRIQQVVRGDSAAYFCASSPRQGNWGDTEAFFGQGTRLTVV.

This clone was seen a single time. The chain carries TRBV11-3 and TRBJ2-4, with D tentatively TRBD2 (5 bases). Germline V gene sequence: CDR1 SGHNT, CDR2 YENEEA. Trimming removed 1 base from V and 8 bases from J, with 9 bases in between. The CDR3 is 13 residues long. The CDR3 spells CASSLGGNDIQYF. DNA for the CDR3: TGTGCCAGCAGCTTAGGAGGGAATGACATTCAGTACTTC.

The V gene is TRBV6-5, the J gene TRBJ2-7; 9 nucleotides line up with TRBD2. Germline V gene lookup returns CDR1 MNHEY and CDR2 SVGAGI. With 7 bases clipped from V and 7 bases from J, the junction kept 8 bases outside the gene matches. The CDR3 runs 13 residues. This chain's CDR3 is CASTPSAGGEQYF. The CDR3 DNA is TGTGCCAGCACCCCTTCGGCGGGAGGGGAGCAGTACTTC.